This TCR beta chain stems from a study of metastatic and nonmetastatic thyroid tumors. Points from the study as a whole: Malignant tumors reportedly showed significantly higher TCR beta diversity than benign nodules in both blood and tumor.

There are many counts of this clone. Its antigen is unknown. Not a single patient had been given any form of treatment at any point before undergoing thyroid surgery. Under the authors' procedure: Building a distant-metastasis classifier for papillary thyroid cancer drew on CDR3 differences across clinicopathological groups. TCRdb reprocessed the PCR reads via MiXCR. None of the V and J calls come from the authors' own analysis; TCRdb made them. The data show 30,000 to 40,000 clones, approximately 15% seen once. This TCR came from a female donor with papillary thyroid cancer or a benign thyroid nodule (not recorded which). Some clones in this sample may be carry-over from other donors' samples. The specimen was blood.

The CDR3 DNA sequence: TGTGCCAGCTGGGCAGGTGGCAGTTCACCCCTCCACTTT. Translated, it gives CASWAGGSSPLHF. The rearrangement uses TRBV28 and TRBJ1-6; D not resolved. Germline loops: CDR1 MDHEN, CDR2 SYDVKM. V was clipped by 8 bases and J by 9 bases, with 14 bases between them. This CDR3 region has 13 residues.